This TCR beta chain derives from a study of T and B cells in COVID-19 patients. Overall study: At median age around 36 years, recovered patients were younger than active-infection patients at roughly 71. Study results and limitations: Early severe-case samples and blood from mildly ill patients during symptoms were in short supply. Sorted SARS-CoV-2-responsive or tetramer+ T cells and CD4+, regulatory and CD8+ subsets were not yet sequenced.

The germline V gene encodes CDR1 MNHEY and CDR2 SVGEGT. With 6 bases clipped from V and 8 bases from J, the junction kept 11 bases outside the gene matches. CDR3 length equals 15 residues. Multiplex PCR with BIOMED2 TRB-A/B primer pools amplified TRB rearrangements. TCRdb reprocessed the multiplex PCR reads with MiXCR, giving one entry per CDR3 protein. Among roughly 15,000 distinct CDR3 sequences listed, roughly 29% were seen once. TRB was amplified from around 250-460 ng of blood genomic DNA. A word on this clonotype: Its antigen is unknown. Since a much larger clone is just one base distant, this may be a read error.

Material for sequencing was blood. This clonotype originated in a human donor who had recovered from COVID-19. The gene calls are TRBV6-2 or TRBV6-3 and TRBJ2-1; 9 bases match TRBD1. CDR3 nucleotide sequence: TGTGCCAGCAGCCGACCCGGCACAGGGGGCGATGAGCAGTTCTTC. Protein product: CASSRPGTGGDEQFF.